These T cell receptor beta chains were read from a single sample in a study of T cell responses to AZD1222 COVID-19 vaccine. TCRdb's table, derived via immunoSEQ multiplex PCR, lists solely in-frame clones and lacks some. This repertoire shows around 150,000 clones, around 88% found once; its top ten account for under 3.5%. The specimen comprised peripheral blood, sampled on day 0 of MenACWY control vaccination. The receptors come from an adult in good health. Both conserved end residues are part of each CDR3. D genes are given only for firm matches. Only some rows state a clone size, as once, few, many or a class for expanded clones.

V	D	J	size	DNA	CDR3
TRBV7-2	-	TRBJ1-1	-	TGTGCCAGCAGCTTCGGACAGATCACTGAAGCTTTCTTT	CASSFGQITEAFF
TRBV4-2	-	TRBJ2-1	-	TGTGCCAGCAGCCAACGTCCGCAGGCTAGCGCGAACAATGAGCAGTTCTTC	CASSQRPQASANNEQFF
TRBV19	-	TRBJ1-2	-	TGTGCCAGTAGTATGGGAGGAAGCTATGGCTACACCTTC	CASSMGGSYGYTF
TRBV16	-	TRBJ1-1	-	TGTGCCGCGGCAAGGGTCAGTGGCACTGAAGCTTTCTTT	CAAARVSGTEAFF
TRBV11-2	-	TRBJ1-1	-	TGTGCCAGCAGCCTAGATGGGGGGTGGACTGAAGCTTTCTTT	CASSLDGGWTEAFF
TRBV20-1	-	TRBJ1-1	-	TGCAGTGCTAGTAGTCGTGGCCTCGGAGCTTTCTTT	CSASSRGLGAFF
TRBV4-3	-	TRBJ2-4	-	TGCGCCAGCAGCCAAGATTTGGGGGCCAAAAACATTCAGTACTTC	CASSQDLGAKNIQYF
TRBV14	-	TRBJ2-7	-	TGTGCCAGCAGCCAAGGGACGGCTAACGAGCAGTACTTC	CASSQGTANEQYF
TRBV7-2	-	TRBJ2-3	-	TGTGCCAGCAGCTTAAAGCCCCCGCTAGCGAGCACAGATACGCAGTATTTT	CASSLKPPLASTDTQYF
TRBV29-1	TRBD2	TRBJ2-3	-	TGCAGCGTTGAAAGGCGGGGGACAGATACGCAGTATTTT	CSVERRGTDTQYF
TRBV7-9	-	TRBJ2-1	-	TGTGCCAGCACCAGGACAGCCCGCTACAATGAGCAGTTCTTC	CASTRTARYNEQFF
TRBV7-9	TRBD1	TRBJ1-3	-	TGTGCCAGCAGCCCGGGGACAGGGGGGCCTGTTGGAAACACCATATATTTT	CASSPGTGGPVGNTIYF
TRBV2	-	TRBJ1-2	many	TGTGCCAGCAGTCCTCACCCACAGGGATCTGGCTACACCTTC	CASSPHPQGSGYTF
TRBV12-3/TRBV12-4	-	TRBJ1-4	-	TGTGCCAGCAGTTCGGGGGAGTCAGCAAAACTGTTTTTT	CASSSGESAKLFF
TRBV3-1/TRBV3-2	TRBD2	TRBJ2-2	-	TGTGCCAGGGTCCTTAGCGGGGGTAACACCGGGGAGCTGTTTTTT	CARVLSGGNTGELFF
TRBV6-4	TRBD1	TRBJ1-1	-	TGTGCCAGCAGAGGCACAGGGGAGGGCACTGAAGCTTTCTTT	CASRGTGEGTEAFF
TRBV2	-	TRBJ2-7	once	TGTGCCAGCAGTGGGGGTACCCTCTACGAGCAGTACTTC	CASSGGTLYEQYF
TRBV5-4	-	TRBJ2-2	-	TGTGCCAGCAACGGGAACACCGGGGAGCTGTTTTTT	CASNGNTGELFF
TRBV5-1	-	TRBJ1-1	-	TGCGCCAGCAGCCCCGGCTTCCACACTGAAGCTTTCTTT	CASSPGFHTEAFF
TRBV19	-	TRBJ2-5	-	TGTGCCAGTAAAGCTCCAGGAGAGACCCAGTACTTC	CASKAPGETQYF
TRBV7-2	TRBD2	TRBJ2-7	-	TGTGCCAGCAGCTTCCAGGCGGGAGTGGGGTACGAGCAGTACTTC	CASSFQAGVGYEQYF
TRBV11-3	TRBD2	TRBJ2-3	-	TGTGCCAGCAGCCGAACAGCGGGAGTTACGCAGTATTTT	CASSRTAGVTQYF
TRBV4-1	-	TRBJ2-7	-	TGCGCCAGCAGCCAGCCTGGTGTCGGACTTTCCTCCTACGAGCAGTACTTC	CASSQPGVGLSSYEQYF
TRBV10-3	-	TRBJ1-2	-	TGTGCCATCAGCCAGGGGATTGGGGACTATGGCTACACCTTC	CAISQGIGDYGYTF
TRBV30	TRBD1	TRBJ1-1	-	TGTGCCTGGAGTGTACTACAGGGGCGGGACACTGAAGCTTTCTTT	CAWSVLQGRDTEAFF
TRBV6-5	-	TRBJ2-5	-	TGTGCCAGCAGTTACGGCAACCAAGAGACCCAGTACTTC	CASSYGNQETQYF
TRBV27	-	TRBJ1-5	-	TGTGCCAGCACAAAAAAGGGAGGGAGTCAGCCCCAGCATTTT	CASTKKGGSQPQHF
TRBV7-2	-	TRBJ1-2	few	TGTGCCAGCAGCCCCGACCGTAACTATGGCTACACCTTC	CASSPDRNYGYTF
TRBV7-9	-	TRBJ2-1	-	TGTGCCAGCAGCCAGTCTCTCAACAATGAGCAGTTCTTC	CASSQSLNNEQFF
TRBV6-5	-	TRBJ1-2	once	TGTGCCAGCAGACAAATCTATGGCTACACCTTC	CASRQIYGYTF
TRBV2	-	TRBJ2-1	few	TGTGCCAGCAGGCCAGGGGGGAATGAGCAGTTCTTC	CASRPGGNEQFF